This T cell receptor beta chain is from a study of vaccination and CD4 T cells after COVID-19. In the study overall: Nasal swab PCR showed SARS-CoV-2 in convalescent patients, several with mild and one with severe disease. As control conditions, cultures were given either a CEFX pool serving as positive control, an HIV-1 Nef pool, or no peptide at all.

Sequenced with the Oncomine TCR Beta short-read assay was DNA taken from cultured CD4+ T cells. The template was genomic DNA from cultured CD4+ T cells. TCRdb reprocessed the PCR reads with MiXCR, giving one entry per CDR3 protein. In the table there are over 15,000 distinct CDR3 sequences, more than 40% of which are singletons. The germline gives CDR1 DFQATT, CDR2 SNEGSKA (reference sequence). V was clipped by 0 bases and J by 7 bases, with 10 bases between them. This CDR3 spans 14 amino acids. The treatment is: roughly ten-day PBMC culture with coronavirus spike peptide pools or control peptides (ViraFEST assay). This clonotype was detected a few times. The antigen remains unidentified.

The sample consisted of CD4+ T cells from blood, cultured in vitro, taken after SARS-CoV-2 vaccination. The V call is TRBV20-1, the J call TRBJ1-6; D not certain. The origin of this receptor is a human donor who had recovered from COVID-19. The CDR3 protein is CSARDRTRNSPLHF. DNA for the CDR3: TGCAGTGCTAGAGATAGAACTCGAAATTCACCCCTCCACTTT.